The clone carrying this TCR beta chain has only a few counts. Patients had received no treatment of any kind before thyroid surgery. These data come from a study of metastatic and nonmetastatic thyroid tumors. TCRdb reanalyzed the PCR reads with MiXCR. The data hold roughly 38,000 clones, with 19% observed a single time. This clonotype originated in a female donor with papillary thyroid cancer or a benign thyroid nodule (not recorded which). Some clones in this sample may be carry-over from other donors' samples. The sequenced material came from blood.

CDR3 DNA sequence: TGTGCCAGCAGTTGTGGGATTAAGTCCGTGGAGCTGTTTTTT. Its translation: CASSCGIKSVELFF. The chain recombines TRBV27 with TRBJ2-2, with unresolved D. CDR1 is MNHEY and CDR2 is SMNVEV in the germline V gene (reference sequence). V lost 4 bases and J 10 bases, leaving 16 bases between the germline ends. The CDR3 runs to 14 residues.